The 18 T cell receptor beta chains presented below share a single source sample, sequenced in a study of blood T cell repertoires in COVID-19. Method: immunoSEQ multiplex PCR; TCRdb's copy keeps in-frame clones and lacks some. The table records under 150,000 clones, approximately 84% of them present only once. Sequenced material: peripheral blood. The receptors come from a woman aged 35 to 49 with acute or convalescent COVID-19.

The chain joins TRBV18 to TRBJ1-1, with D unclear. The CDR3 sequence is 14 residues long. Germline V lookup: CDR1 KGHSH, CDR2 LQKENI. V lost 6 bases and J lost 1, with 12 bases in between. The CDR3 reads CASSPMTRNTEAFF. The CDR3 DNA follows: TGTGCCAGCTCCCCAATGACAAGGAACACTGAAGCTTTCTTT.

The rearrangement uses TRBV5-1 and TRBJ1-1; a weak D match, TRBD1 (5 bases). V dropped 2 bases and J dropped 5 bases, with 10 bases sitting between them. The CDR3 extends over 13 amino acids. CDR1 SGHRS and CDR2 YFSETQ come from the germline V gene. CDR3 region: CASSFDQGTEAFF. CDR3 DNA sequence: TGCGCCAGCAGCTTTGATCAGGGTACTGAAGCTTTCTTT. Filled out from reference TRBV5-1 and TRBJ1-1, the complete variable domain reads KAGVTQTPRYLIKTRGQQVTLSCSPISGHRSVSWYQQTPGQGLQFLFEYFSETQRNKGNFPGRFSGRQFSNSRSEMNVSTLELGDSALYLCASSFDQGTEAFFGQGTRLTVV.

The CDR3 sequence: CASSETGGILHF. The CDR3 DNA reads TGTGCCAGCAGTGAGACAGGGGGGATACTCCACTTT. This chain connects TRBV25-1 to TRBJ1-6; 9 bases agree with TRBD1. V lost 3 bases, J lost 16 bases, and 4 bases stayed unmatched. CDR3 length: 12 residues. CDR1 MGHDK and CDR2 SYGVNS come from the germline V gene.

The chain joins TRBV7-9 to TRBJ1-2, with TRBD1 matching 9 bases. This CDR3 contains 17 residues. Per the germline V gene, CDR1 is SEHNR and CDR2 is FQNEAQ (reference sequence). Trimming took 5 bases from V and 0 from J; bases not matched to a gene: 10. CDR3: CASSPTGGEVANYGYTF. In nucleotides, the CDR3 is TGTGCCAGCAGCCCCACAGGGGGCGAAGTGGCTAACTATGGCTACACCTTC.

There are a few counts of this clone. CDR3 nucleotides: TGTGCAAGTCGCTTTCAAGTGGGGCACCCCGGAAGGCGACCCCAGCATTTT. Protein sequence: CASRFQVGHPGRRPQHF. The V gene is TRBV12-2, the J gene TRBJ1-5; TRBD1, the table's D call, was not compared with the DNA. TRBV12-2 is a pseudogene locus. The CDR3 runs 17 residues.

This sequence joins TRBV11-2 and TRBJ2-5; the D gene is possibly TRBD1 (5 bases). Trimming shortened V by 2 bases and J by 4 bases, and 11 bases separated the two germline ends. Germline V lookup: CDR1 SGHAT, CDR2 FQNNGV. This CDR3 is 14 amino acids long. The CDR3 is CASSLPGGAETQYF. The CDR3 DNA reads as TGTGCCAGCAGCTTACCGGGTGGGGCAGAGACCCAGTACTTC.

The rearrangement uses TRBV29-1 and TRBJ1-2, with 12 bases fitting TRBD1. The germline gives CDR1 SQVTM, CDR2 ANQGSEA. The CDR3 is made up of 14 amino acids. Losses at the gene ends were 7 bases for V and 6 bases for J; bases not matched to a gene: 9. Here the CDR3 reads CSAAGTGGEDGYTF. CDR3 nucleotide sequence: TGCAGCGCCGCCGGGACAGGGGGCGAGGATGGCTACACCTTC. The full variable domain, in which reference TRBV29-1 and TRBJ1-2 provide the parts outside the CDR3, is SAVISQKPSRDICQRGTSLTIQCQVDSQVTMMFWYRQQPGQSLTLIATANQGSEATYESGFVIDKFPISRPNLTFSTLTVSNMSPEDSSIYLCSAAGTGGEDGYTFGSGTRLTVV.

The chain has TRBV5-6 and TRBJ1-1, with D possibly matching TRBD1 (6 bases). Germline CDR1 is SGHDT and CDR2 is YYEEEE. The length of the CDR3 is 15 residues. Trimming shortened V by 4 bases and J by 1 base, and 14 bases separated the two germline ends. CDR3 DNA sequence: TGTGCCAGCAGCCCTGACGGGGGGCGGAACACTGAAGCTTTCTTT. It codes for CASSPDGGRNTEAFF.

The rearrangement joins TRBV19 to TRBJ2-5, with TRBD1 identical over 8 bases. The CDR3 loop spans 14 amino acids. Germline lookup yields CDR1 LNHDA and CDR2 SQIVND (reference sequence). With V trimmed by 5 bases and J by 4 bases, 6 bases remained unmatched. CDR3 coding DNA: TGTGCCAGTAGTTTCCGGACAGGGCTAGAGACCCAGTACTTC. It yields the protein CASSFRTGLETQYF.

The CDR3 nucleotides read TGTGCCAGCGGGCGATATAATTCACCCCTCCACTTT. It codes for CASGRYNSPLHF. The V and J genes are TRBV9 and TRBJ1-6; D call uncertain. V dropped 7 bases and J dropped 4 bases, with 6 bases sitting between them. Germline-derived CDR1 and CDR2 are SGDLS and YYNGEE. The CDR3 runs to 12 residues.

The V call is TRBV5-6, the J call TRBJ1-1; 7 bases line up with TRBD1. The CDR3 loop spans 14 amino acids. Losses at the gene ends were 6 bases for V and 7 bases for J; bases not matched to a gene: 12. Germline V gene lookup returns CDR1 SGHDT and CDR2 YYEEEE. CDR3 region: CASTREGAYSEAFF. In DNA form, the CDR3 reads TGTGCCAGCACCCGGGAGGGGGCGTATAGTGAAGCTTTCTTT.

A single count supports this clone. The chain carries TRBV19 and TRBJ1-2, with 7 bases fitting TRBD1. Per the germline V gene, CDR1 is LNHDA and CDR2 is SQIVND (reference sequence). The CDR3 loop spans 12 amino acids. J gave up 6 bases and V 5 bases, and 3 bases lay outside the gene matches. The CDR3 DNA reads TGTGCCAGTAGTTTCGACAGGGATGGCTACACCTTC. This encodes CASSFDRDGYTF.

About this clone: The junction differs from germline at one of its ends, possibly a read error. The V call is TRBV5-1, the J call TRBJ1-2; D is possibly TRBD1 (5 bases). The CDR3 spans 14 residues. Germline V gene sequence: CDR1 SGHRS, CDR2 YFSETQ. In nucleotides, the CDR3 is TGCGCCCGCAGCCCGGGCGGGGGGGACTATGGCTACACCTTC. As protein: CARSPGGGDYGYTF.

This sequence joins TRBV21-1 and TRBJ1-5; no DNA check was done on the table's D call, TRBD1. TRBV21-1 has pseudogene status. This CDR3 region has 15 residues. The CDR3 reads CASNSNDRGHQPQHF. DNA of the CDR3: TGTGCCAGCAACTCAAACGACAGGGGCCATCAGCCCCAGCATTTT.

J is TRBJ2-7 and V is TRBV27; TRBD1 matches 9 bases. CDR3 length: 15 residues. After removal of 5 bases from V and 3 bases from J, the junction contained 8 bases not matched to a gene. Germline CDR1 reads MNHEY; CDR2 reads SMNVEV (reference sequence). Here the CDR3 reads CASSTTGQGRYEQYF. CDR3 coding DNA: TGTGCCAGCAGTACCACGGGACAGGGCCGCTACGAGCAGTACTTC.

The chain joins TRBV29-1 to TRBJ1-4; TRBD1 is a possible D gene (6 bases). V gave up 7 bases and J gave up 6 bases, with 18 bases separating them. This CDR3 spans 14 amino acids. CDR1 and CDR2 from the germline V gene are SQVTM and ANQGSEA. The CDR3: CSAHRGGGDEKLFF. For the CDR3, the DNA is TGCAGCGCCCACAGAGGGGGAGGGGATGAAAAACTGTTTTTT.

V gene TRBV19 combines with J gene TRBJ1-2; D remains unclear. Germline CDR1 is LNHDA and CDR2 is SQIVND (reference sequence). This CDR3 spans 14 amino acids. Trimming took off 6 bases at V and 7 bases at J, with 18 bases between the two ends. DNA for the CDR3: TGTGCCAGTAGGCCCGGCGGGCAGGTTGCTGGCTACACCTTC. It translates to CASRPGGQVAGYTF.

V and J are TRBV5-1 and TRBJ2-7, with 9 bases fitting TRBD1. Trimming cost V 3 bases and J 0 bases; bases outside gene matches: 10. The CDR3 totals 17 residues. CDR1 is SGHRS and CDR2 is YFSETQ in the germline V gene. The CDR3 DNA is TGCGCCAGCAGCTCCCCAGGGACAGGGATAAGCTCCTACGAGCAGTACTTC. Translated: CASSSPGTGISSYEQYF. Drawing the rest from reference TRBV5-1 and TRBJ2-7, the complete variable domain is KAGVTQTPRYLIKTRGQQVTLSCSPISGHRSVSWYQQTPGQGLQFLFEYFSETQRNKGNFPGRFSGRQFSNSRSEMNVSTLELGDSALYLCASSSPGTGISSYEQYFGPGTRLTVT.